A selection of T cell receptor beta chains follows, all from one sample in a study of CXCR3-negative and CXCR3-positive naive CD8 T cells. TCRdb reprocessed the 5' RACE reads and keeps a single row for each CDR3 protein, giving no DNA. The table gives 25,000 to 35,000 distinct CDR3 sequences; the top ten clones make up around 9.6% of it. The source material was memory CD8+ T cells from blood. The receptors shown here come from a human donor in good health. Some clones in this sample may be carry-over from other donors' samples. The CDR3 runs from the conserved cysteine through the conserved F or W. Rows give clone size only sometimes, using once, few, many, or a class for an expanded clone.

V gene	clone size	J gene	CDR3 protein
TRBV20-1	NA	TRBJ2-7	CSARSTTGNPYEQYF
TRBV15	NA	TRBJ2-7	CATSALGQSYEQYF
TRBV6-1	NA	TRBJ2-6	CASSEKGAGSAANVLTF
TRBV20-1	NA	TRBJ2-7	CSARDLRSSGAYEQYF
TRBV15	NA	TRBJ2-2	CATSSAMERGDLNTGELFF
TRBV6-5	NA	TRBJ2-1	CASSYDLEQFF
TRBV7-9	NA	TRBJ2-5	CASSLVMLAETQYF
TRBV20-1	medium-sized	TRBJ2-7	CSALYVEPLLYEQYF
TRBV4-3	NA	TRBJ1-2	CASSQVGTVYDYTF
TRBV24-1	NA	TRBJ2-5	CATRQYQETQYF
TRBV29-1	NA	TRBJ2-7	CSVRGLRSYEQYF
TRBV30	NA	TRBJ1-3	CAWSEGAGRNTIYF
TRBV20-1	NA	TRBJ1-4	CSAKDRGETGLFF
TRBV29-1	NA	TRBJ2-1	CSVDRAFYNEQFF
TRBV4-3	medium-sized	TRBJ2-1	CASSQETGGTYNEQFF
TRBV19	NA	TRBJ2-1	CASNGLSGIDEQFF
TRBV7-2	NA	TRBJ1-1	CASSLGGGTEAFF
TRBV7-9	NA	TRBJ1-1	CASSLIVPEAFF